This T cell receptor beta chain came from a study of cytomegalovirus exposure and HLA in healthy donors (dated by TCRdb to 2016 to 2017). Context from the whole study: According to an earlier analysis of around 600 of the donors, 150 million to 200 million T cells yielded 90 million to 130 million unique TCR beta sequences and roughly 280 Gb of sequence data. Approximately 330 gigabases of sequencing data and 70 million to 95 million unique TCR sequences made up an early release that covered approximately 620 HLA-typed donors. Among the roughly 410 genotyped donors, around 79% belonged to the genetic ancestry cluster associated with self-reported Caucasian donors. The aim of the study was to test whether cataloging public T cell receptors could identify signatures of past pathogen exposure. Using immunosequencing, the study profiled T cell repertoires from 500 to 800 subjects and related those repertoires to cytomegalovirus serostatus. A separate validation cohort of more than 100 different subjects was used in addition to the approximately 670-subject first cohort. To predict cytomegalovirus infection status, the study brought together high-throughput TCR immunosequencing, statistical association of individual TCRs with disease status, and machine learning. In a later analysis, previously published TCR beta repertoires from several hundred donors were re-analyzed and high-resolution HLA genotyping was added so that TCR occurrence patterns could be studied. Rather than using new phenotypic data, the later analysis identified candidate immune exposures from TCR beta sequences and from how often those sequences occurred across donors. In an earlier analysis of 587 of the donors, high-throughput TCR beta sequencing was used to judge whether each TCR beta V gene segment behaved as functional or pseudogenic. Alongside the repertoire data, information on donor age, sex, ethnicity and CMV serostatus was compiled. Genome-wide SNP genotypes for about three fifths of the 666 donors were used in a later genetic analysis, which treated that subset as a discovery cohort. All discovery cohort repertoires had been generated using a single sequencing platform. Both class I and class II loci were covered by HLA typing, at four-digit resolution. The number of typed donors differed by locus: roughly 629-630 for A, B, C, DRB1 and DQB1; about 520 for DQA1; 606 for DPA1; and roughly 490 for DPB1. Because of strong linkage in the cohort, four to six DR-DQ haplotypes were treated as single units for association and clustering. Among almost 400 genotyped donors of the cohort, an average of approximately 240,000 unique TCR beta nucleotide sequences were sequenced per donor, 15% to 20% of them non-productive. General findings and caveats noted by the study authors: In a later analysis, 15,000 to 20,000 TCR beta sequences were associated with specific HLA alleles at a false discovery rate of 0.05. The study gave a list of roughly 150 TCR beta chains associated with cytomegalovirus. Broadly in line with IMGT annotations, most TCR beta V segments showed up in productive rearrangements about 87% or about 30% of the time in an earlier analysis of several hundred of the donors. While some public TCRs were present in many individuals, most TCR sequences turned up only very rarely across donors. Because some donors lacked HLA typing at each locus, the association tests relied only on the typed subset. Correlated functional status among segregating V segments might be attributable to linkage disequilibrium, but an unknown experimental factor could not be ruled out. A group of highly shared sequence variants was considered likely to be a technical artifact of the sequencing pipeline. V-gene and J-gene trimming of TCR beta chains was associated with a missense DCLRE1C variant in a later genetic analysis, and the association was replicated in an independent cohort. Assigning TCR associations to individual alleles was difficult when HLA alleles, especially DR and DQ, strongly co-occurred. It was suggested by the authors that the approach could potentially be generalized to other disease states and immunological phenotypes. Some IMGT-functional V segments, including TRBV6-2 and TRBV6-3, could not be told apart with the 87-base-pair reads, so those segments were excluded. The classifier was reported to diagnose cytomegalovirus status with high specificity and sensitivity in both the original and validation cohorts. Roughly uniform sequencing depth across donors was assumed in presence/absence analyses, although this assumption may not hold. In a later genetic analysis, fewer N-insertions in productive TCRs were reported among donors in an Asian-associated ancestry cluster than the 666-donor mean. This cohort had only TCR beta chains sequenced, and the lack of alpha or paired-chain data limited which features could be detected. For the cohort, immune exposure information was limited to CMV serostatus. According to a later analysis, most CMV-associated TCR beta chains appeared to be HLA-restricted, and the HLA associations seemed to be driven largely by CMV exposure. Seventeen rarely observed V segments, including chromosome 9 orphons, were excluded from the earlier analysis of several hundred of the donors because counts were too low. In vitro tests confirmed that a few of the cytomegalovirus-associated TCR beta chains recognize cytomegalovirus antigens. In a later analysis, HLA-associated TCR beta chains showed more clonal expansion and lower generation probabilities than non-associated chains that were equally common. According to a later analysis, parvovirus B19, influenza, CMV and Epstein-Barr virus appeared linked to several top co-occurrence clusters. In a later analysis, the rate of TCR association differed among HLA loci, with DRB1 alleles having the most associated TCRs and HLA-C alleles having the fewest. A further reported finding was that TCR beta sequences accurately predicted the HLA-A and HLA-B alleles for most subjects in the first cohort.

Germline trimming amounts to 2 bases on V and 0 bases on J, with 7 as the count of junction bases outside the gene matches. The CDR3, cysteine through phenylalanine, is 17 amino acids long. This entry keeps only the CDR3 DNA: 51 bases, framed from base 1. The germline V gene specifies KGHSH as CDR1 and LQKENI as CDR2. The protocol used for the library was the immunoSEQ multiplex PCR assay. The multiplex PCR relied on a mix of 60 forward primers for TCR Vbeta segments and 13 reverse primers for TCR Jbeta segments. Amplification of the CDR3 region of rearranged TCR beta genes was performed with a multiplex PCR assay on genomic DNA. On the Illumina HiSeq System, the amplified TCR beta libraries were sequenced as 87-base-pair reads. The authors' analysis ran thus. A later analysis tallied tens of millions of unique TCR beta chains across the 666 repertoires, and approximately 11 million of those chains were shared by two or more donors. To remove PCR and sequencing errors, raw reads were error-corrected and collapsed into unique sequences using a nearest-neighbor algorithm that merged closely related sequences. CDR3 sequences were aligned to IMGT reference sequences to assign V, D and J gene segments. For a sequence to be retained, at least a six-nucleotide match to both a V gene segment and a J gene segment was required. Rearrangements were called productive when the CDR3 lacked stop codons and stayed in frame with V and J; all others were non-productive. Following IMGT convention, CDR3 was defined as the stretch from the second conserved V-encoded cysteine to the conserved J-encoded phenylalanine. Sequences without an unambiguous match to a single V gene segment were excluded from the earlier analysis of almost 600 of the donors. In an earlier analysis of 450 to 750 of the donors, a V segment was called functional when productive rearrangements were above 56.7%, and segregating when the standard deviation between donors exceeded 5%. A statistical classification framework was developed to diagnose cytomegalovirus status using the catalog of TCR beta chain sequences. In a later analysis, V and J genes were assigned by comparing TCR nucleotide sequences against IMGT/GENE-DB human TR gene sequences. The TCRdist pipeline was used in a later analysis to assign CDR3 sequences and most-parsimonious VDJ recombination scenarios. A later analysis defined each TCR beta chain by its CDR3 amino acid sequence plus V-gene family, and excluded reads lacking a unique V-gene family. To address suspected cross-contamination and a sequencing artifact, a later analysis removed some 620 highly shared, low-generation-probability nucleotide sequences. In a later analysis, a clonal expansion index was calculated for each public chain from normalized within-repertoire ranks of inferred template counts. A later analysis computed generation probabilities with a VDJ recombination model fitted to out-of-frame rearrangements, and checked the results against IGoR. In a later analysis, TCR-TCR, TCR-HLA and TCR-CMV co-occurrence was scored with hypergeometric tests, and a repertoire-size bias correction was applied to TCR pairs. False discovery rates were estimated in a later analysis by permuting HLA or CMV assignments 20 times. A later analysis grouped co-occurring TCRs with DBSCAN, adding TCRdist sequence similarity when clustering within HLA-allele-positive subsets. Repertoires with fewer than 30,000 or more than 120,000 public chains, plus five repertoires with anomalous nucleotide sharing, were excluded from co-occurrence clustering. The table was pulled from immuneACCESS by TCRdb, which kept in-frame rearrangements only. Such tables lose some clones; where checked, under half of the loss comes from unresolved V genes, and the rest has no known cause. Clonal size and the V and J genes are those of that table, whereas D and trimming came from the DNA. The sample table lists approximately 300,000 clones, around four fifths of them with a count of one. Roughly 2% of the sample comes from the top ten.

Details on this clone: Its antigen is unknown. The record has no base qualities; no much larger clone is one base away.

In total, over 600 healthy bone marrow donors made up the cohort. All cohort members were sampled while nominally healthy, although unrecorded immune exposures were likely present. The donor tested CMV seropositive and was one of the 289 seropositive cohort members. Each donor provided a peripheral blood sample, and peripheral blood mononuclear cells were used for TCR beta sequencing. Genomic DNA extraction from the blood cell samples was performed with the Qiagen DNeasy Blood Extraction Kit. Input material: PBMCs. This receptor was taken from a woman aged 40 to 55 in good health and CMV-seropositive. The sequence links TRBV18 to TRBJ1-3; a stretch of 7 junction bases matches TRBD1. The CDR3 is CASSPWGQSTSGNTIYF. The nucleotide sequence is TGTGCCAGCTCACCATGGGGACAGTCCACCTCTGGAAACACCATATATTTT.